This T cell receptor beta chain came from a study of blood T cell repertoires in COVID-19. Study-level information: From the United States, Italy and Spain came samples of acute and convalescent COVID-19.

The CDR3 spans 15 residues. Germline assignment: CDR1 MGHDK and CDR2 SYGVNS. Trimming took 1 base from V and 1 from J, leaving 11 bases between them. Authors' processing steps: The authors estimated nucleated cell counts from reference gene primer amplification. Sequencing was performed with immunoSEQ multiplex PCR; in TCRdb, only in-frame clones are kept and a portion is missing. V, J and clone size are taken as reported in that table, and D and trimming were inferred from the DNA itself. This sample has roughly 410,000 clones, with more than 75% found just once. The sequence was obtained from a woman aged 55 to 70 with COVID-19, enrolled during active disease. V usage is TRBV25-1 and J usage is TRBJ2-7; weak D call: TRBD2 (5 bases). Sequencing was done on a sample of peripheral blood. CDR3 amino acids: CASSEFRTGSYEQYF. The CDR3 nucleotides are TGTGCCAGCAGTGAATTCCGGACGGGGTCCTACGAGCAGTACTTC.